A selection of T cell receptor beta chains follows, all from one sample in a study of T cells in Graves' hyperthyroidism and ophthalmopathy. MiXCR was run by TCRdb on the multiplex PCR reads, yielding one entry per CDR3 protein. The table includes over 450,000 distinct CDR3 sequences, more than 15% detected once. Sample: blood. Every receptor here comes from a woman aged 18-30 years with Graves' ophthalmopathy. Both conserved end residues are part of each CDR3. The D gene is left open where the match is weak. Size is omitted from some rows. Given values are once, few, many or a class for expanded clones.

many	TRBJ1-1	TRBV2	.	CASSTPGPTTEAFF	TGTGCCAGCAGTACCCCAGGTCCAACAACTGAAGCTTTCTTT
.	TRBJ1-3	TRBV20-1	.	CSADNSGNTIYF	TGCAGTGCGGACAACTCTGGAAACACCATATATTTT
.	TRBJ2-1	TRBV18	.	CASSPLVRHYNEQFF	TGTGCCAGCTCCCCCTTGGTGAGGCACTACAATGAGCAGTTCTTC
.	TRBJ2-6	TRBV7-9	.	CASSPPAPAPGANVLTF	TGTGCCAGCAGCCCCCCCGCACCGGCGCCAGGGGCCAACGTCCTGACTTTC
many	TRBJ2-5	TRBV7-9	.	CASSLSAFEETQYF	TGTGCCAGCAGCTTGTCAGCGTTCGAAGAGACCCAGTACTTC
many	TRBJ1-6	TRBV5-4	TRBD1	CASSYRQGQSPLHF	TGTGCCAGCAGCTATCGACAGGGGCAATCACCCCTCCACTTT
.	TRBJ1-5	TRBV5-8	.	CASSPFNSNQPQHF	TGTGCCAGCAGTCCGTTTAATAGCAATCAGCCCCAGCATTTT
many	TRBJ2-6	TRBV6-1	.	CASSEVSGANVLTF	TGTGCCAGCAGTGAGGTTTCTGGGGCCAACGTCCTGACTTTC
few	TRBJ2-1	TRBV5-5	.	CASSQARDPYNEQFF	TGCGCCAGCAGCCAAGCGAGGGATCCCTACAATGAGCAGTTCTTC
many	TRBJ1-5	TRBV28	.	CASSLDPGNQPQHF	TGTGCCAGCAGTTTAGATCCAGGGAATCAGCCCCAGCATTTT
few	TRBJ2-5	TRBV3-1	.	CASSQEDGGLGTQYF	TGTGCCAGCAGCCAAGAGGACGGGGGTCTTGGGACCCAGTACTTC
many	TRBJ2-7	TRBV27	TRBD1	CASSLSTGGHEQYF	TGTGCCAGCAGTTTATCGACAGGGGGGCACGAGCAGTACTTC
many	TRBJ2-7	TRBV5-6	TRBD1	CASSLTTPRGYYEQYF	TGTGCCAGCAGCCTTACAACGCCCAGGGGGTACTACGAGCAGTACTTC
many	TRBJ1-1	TRBV20-1	.	CSARDRRGPYRRGTEAFF	TGCAGTGCTAGAGATCGCCGGGGGCCATACCGCCGCGGCACTGAAGCTTTCTTT
few	TRBJ1-1	TRBV30	TRBD1	CAADRYTEAFF	TGTGCCGCGGACAGGTACACTGAAGCTTTCTTT
.	TRBJ2-5	TRBV9	.	CASSVEGAIGETQYF	TGTGCCAGCAGCGTAGAAGGCGCGATTGGGGAGACCCAGTACTTC
many	TRBJ2-2	TRBV11-2	TRBD1	CASSLSTGWRTGELFF	TGTGCCAGCAGCCTTTCGACAGGGTGGAGAACCGGGGAGCTGTTTTTT
many	TRBJ2-3	TRBV9	.	CASSAIHGGGTDTQYF	TGTGCCAGCAGCGCGATACACGGTGGGGGCACAGATACGCAGTATTTT
.	TRBJ2-1	TRBV5-1	TRBD2	CASSFSLRGGLYNEQFF	TGCGCCAGCAGCTTCTCCCTGCGCGGGGGGCTCTACAATGAGCAGTTCTTC
.	TRBJ2-2	TRBV19	.	CASSPTVSGTGELFF	TGTGCCAGTAGTCCGACAGTTAGCGGCACCGGGGAGCTGTTTTTT
many	TRBJ1-5	TRBV20-1	.	CSASTIQGPNQPQHF	TGCAGTGCTAGCACCATTCAGGGGCCCAATCAGCCCCAGCATTTT
many	TRBJ2-1	TRBV29-1	TRBD2	CSVERLAGGLNNEQFF	TGCAGCGTTGAACGTCTAGCGGGTGGATTGAACAATGAGCAGTTCTTC
.	TRBJ2-4	TRBV20-1	TRBD1	CSAHDRDILAKNIQYF	TGCAGTGCCCACGACAGGGACATTCTAGCCAAAAACATTCAGTACTTC
many	TRBJ2-1	TRBV7-2	TRBD2	CASSLTSGTNNEQFF	TGTGCCAGCAGCCTGACTAGCGGGACCAACAATGAGCAGTTCTTC
many	TRBJ2-5	TRBV11-2	TRBD2	CASSLAGSSGGKETQYF	TGTGCCAGCAGCTTAGCAGGGTCTAGCGGGGGGAAAGAGACCCAGTACTTC
once	TRBJ1-2	TRBV5-4	.	CASTTGSNYGYTF	TGTGCCAGCACAACGGGGAGCAACTATGGCTACACCTTC
many	TRBJ2-7	TRBV28	TRBD1	CASSGTGGDSYEQYF	TGTGCCAGCAGTGGGACAGGGGGAGACTCCTACGAGCAGTACTTC
many	TRBJ2-2	TRBV5-1	TRBD2	CASSLSSRLADGELFF	TGCGCCAGCAGCTTGTCGTCACGACTAGCGGACGGGGAGCTGTTTTTT
few	TRBJ1-3	TRBV3-1	TRBD1	CASSQHRGRAGNTIYF	TGTGCCAGCAGCCAGCACAGGGGGCGAGCTGGAAACACCATATATTTT
many	TRBJ2-2	TRBV5-1	TRBD2	CASRGSGSTTGELFF	TGCGCCAGCAGAGGCAGCGGGAGTACAACCGGGGAGCTGTTTTTT
many	TRBJ2-3	TRBV7-2	.	CASSLAGRDTQYF	TGTGCCAGCAGCTTAGCGGGCCGGGATACGCAGTATTTT
few	TRBJ2-5	TRBV30	TRBD1	CAFGDSNQETQYF	TGTGCCTTCGGGGACAGTAACCAAGAGACCCAGTACTTC
many	TRBJ2-5	TRBV28	TRBD2	CASSARLAGAQETQYF	TGTGCCAGCAGTGCCCGACTAGCGGGGGCCCAAGAGACCCAGTACTTC
many	TRBJ1-1	TRBV15	.	CATQRGQNTEAFF	TGTGCCACGCAAAGGGGACAGAACACTGAAGCTTTCTTT
few	TRBJ2-7	TRBV4-3	TRBD1	CASSQDRGLYEQYF	TGCGCCAGCAGCCAAGACAGGGGGCTCTACGAGCAGTACTTC
many	TRBJ1-1	TRBV28	TRBD1	CASSLLTGGAFF	TGTGCCAGCAGTTTACTGACAGGGGGAGCTTTCTTT
.	TRBJ1-5	TRBV5-5	TRBD1	CASSRGPGQYQPQHF	TGTGCCAGCAGCAGAGGCCCGGGACAGTATCAGCCCCAGCATTTT
many	TRBJ2-7	TRBV20-1	.	CSARDSGFSYEQYF	TGCAGTGCTAGAGATTCCGGGTTCTCCTACGAGCAGTACTTC
.	TRBJ2-5	TRBV27	.	CASSDGQGRETQYF	TGTGCCAGCAGTGATGGGCAGGGACGCGAGACCCAGTACTTC
few	TRBJ1-1	TRBV6-1	.	CASSEEDGENTEAFF	TGTGCCAGCAGTGAAGAGGACGGAGAGAACACTGAAGCTTTCTTT